These T cell receptor beta chains were read from a single sample in a study of cytomegalovirus exposure and HLA in healthy donors. Using immunoSEQ multiplex PCR, the repertoire was profiled, and TCRdb retains in-frame clones only, with some absent. The sample lists hundreds of thousands of clones, over 75% occurring once. The source material was PBMCs. These receptor sequences come from a man between 18 and 35 years old in good health and CMV-seronegative. Both conserved end residues are part of each CDR3. A D gene is named only where the DNA matches it firmly. The size of a clone is reported for some rows only, either as once, few or many, or as a class for expanded clones.

clone size	J gene	D gene	V gene	CDR3 DNA	CDR3 protein
.	TRBJ2-7	TRBD2	TRBV28	TGTGCCAGCAGTTCCCATAGCGGGAGAGGTTACGAGCAGTACTTC	CASSSHSGRGYEQYF
.	TRBJ2-5	TRBD2	TRBV13	TGTGCCAGCAGCTTAGACCCTAGCGGGGCCGGAGAGACCCAGTACTTC	CASSLDPSGAGETQYF
.	TRBJ2-2	TRBD1	TRBV7-2	TGTGCCAGCAGCTTACAGGGGGCTATGTTAGGGGAGCTGTTTTTT	CASSLQGAMLGELFF
.	TRBJ1-4	.	TRBV7-9	TGTGCCAGCAGCTTAGGGCGGCGGACAACTAATGAAAAACTGTTTTTT	CASSLGRRTTNEKLFF
.	TRBJ2-7	TRBD1	TRBV28	TGTGCCAGCAGTTTTGGGACAGGAAATTCCGAGCAGTACTTC	CASSFGTGNSEQYF
few	TRBJ1-5	TRBD1	TRBV7-9	TGTGCCAGCAGCTTAGTCGTAACAGGGGGATATCAGCCCCAGCATTTT	CASSLVVTGGYQPQHF
.	TRBJ2-7	TRBD2	TRBV5-5	TGTGCCAGCAGCCCCCAATCCGGACTCGGACTAGCGGCGGTCTACGAGCAGTACTTC	CASSPQSGLGLAAVYEQYF
.	TRBJ2-5	TRBD2	TRBV15	TGTGCCACCAGCAGAGATCGGCTAGCGGGGCAAGAGACCCAGTACTTC	CATSRDRLAGQETQYF
few	TRBJ1-4	.	TRBV28	TGTGCCAGCAGTTCTGAGCTAAAACTGTTTTTT	CASSSELKLFF
.	TRBJ1-5	.	TRBV6-5	TGTGCCAGCAGTTATGGTACAGGGAGTAATCAGCCCCAGCATTTT	CASSYGTGSNQPQHF
few	TRBJ1-5	.	TRBV7-2	TGTGCCAGCAGCTTAAGCACAGCAAGCAATCAGCCCCAGCATTTT	CASSLSTASNQPQHF
.	TRBJ1-1	.	TRBV5-4	TGTGCCAGCAGCGCCCCAAGACCGGGGAACACTGAAGCTTTCTTT	CASSAPRPGNTEAFF
.	TRBJ2-6	TRBD1	TRBV19	TGTGCCAGTAGGACCGCCTCGACAGGGGTCTCTGGGGCCAACGTCCTGACTTTC	CASRTASTGVSGANVLTF
once	TRBJ2-7	TRBD2	TRBV7-8	TGTGCCAGCAGCTTAGTGGGTAGCGGGACCCCCTACGAGCAGTACTTC	CASSLVGSGTPYEQYF
.	TRBJ1-2	.	TRBV9	TGTGCCAGCAGCGTAGAATGGAGCGACAGGAACTATGGCTACACCTTC	CASSVEWSDRNYGYTF
.	TRBJ2-1	TRBD2	TRBV9	TGTGCCAGCAGCGTAGAGGGAGGGGCGGGGGGAGGAAATGAGCAGTTCTTC	CASSVEGGAGGGNEQFF
.	TRBJ1-1	.	TRBV6-1	TGTGCCAGCAGTGAAGTCTGGGGCAGGGGTGACACTGAAGCTTTCTTT	CASSEVWGRGDTEAFF
few	TRBJ2-2	.	TRBV27	TGTGCCAGCAGTTTAACGCTAAACACCGGGGAGCTGTTTTTT	CASSLTLNTGELFF
once	TRBJ2-7	.	TRBV6-5	TGTGCCAGCAGTTACACGGGGGAACCCAAGTCCTACGAGCAGTACTTC	CASSYTGEPKSYEQYF
few	TRBJ1-1	TRBD1	TRBV29-1	TGCAGCGTTCTGACAGGGAGTACGCTGGGAGGCACTGAAGCTTTCTTT	CSVLTGSTLGGTEAFF
.	TRBJ2-1	.	TRBV18	TGTGCCAGCTCACCACGTCCGGGGGTGGACAATGAGCAGTTCTTC	CASSPRPGVDNEQFF